The clone carrying this TCR beta chain was found many times. The antigen remains unidentified. The time point was: persistent/refractory GD, antithyroid drugs over 5 years with positive TRAb. Preparation of the TCR library used RNA extracted from PBMCs. The entry originates in a study of regulatory T cells in long-lasting Graves disease. Turning to the study itself: In persistent Graves' disease, antithyroid drugs had been taken for over 5 years and TSH receptor antibodies stayed positive. Study-wide results and limits: The study found persistent patients shared more public clonotypes (over 2,500) than new patients (over 850).

Assembly of TCR beta libraries relied on iRepertoire HTBI primers together with Arm-PCR of CDR3 regions. TCRdb recomputed calls from the multiplex PCR reads with MiXCR, one row per CDR3 protein. The table shows some 420,000 distinct CDR3 sequences, with around a fifth occurring only once. Germline CDR1 SNHLY, CDR2 FYNNEI. The CDR3 is 19 residues long. The V gene end was trimmed by 2 bases and the J gene end by 3 bases; junction bases not matched to a gene: 12. This receptor was obtained from a female donor with Graves disease. The chain uses TRBV2 and TRBJ2-2; TRBD2 matches 10 bases. This specimen was peripheral blood mononuclear cells (PBMCs), taken when the disease was refractory, from a patient treated with antithyroid drugs. The CDR3 loop is CASSERASGGPWDTGELFF. The CDR3 nucleotides read TGTGCCAGCAGTGAACGGGCTAGCGGGGGCCCATGGGACACCGGGGAGCTGTTTTTT. The variable domain in full, with the rest retrieved from reference TRBV2 and TRBJ2-2, is EPEVTQTPSHQVTQMGQEVILRCVPISNHLYFYWYRQILGQKVEFLVSFYNNEISEKSEIFDDQFSVERPDGSNFTLKIRSTKLEDSAMYFCASSERASGGPWDTGELFFGEGSRLTVL.